This T cell receptor beta chain stems from a study of blood T cell repertoires in COVID-19. The overall study: Samples came from the United States, Italy and Spain, spanning acute and convalescent COVID-19.

Trimming removed 5 bases at V and 4 bases at J, with 15 bases between. The CDR3 is made up of 15 amino acids. Germline V gene lookup returns CDR1 SGHVS and CDR2 FNYEAQ. This clone was detected only a few times. The table came from immunoSEQ multiplex PCR; TCRdb's copy has only in-frame clones and leaves some out. The sample gives 150,000 to 200,000 clones, over 60% of which show up once; about 28% is in the top ten. This sequence was found in a woman in her 70s with acute or convalescent COVID-19. The chain links TRBV7-6 to TRBJ1-3; D gene uncertain. The sample taken for sequencing was peripheral blood. The CDR3 spells CASSADFGLGNTIYF. The CDR3 DNA follows: TGTGCCAGCAGCGCGGACTTTGGGTTGGGAAACACCATATATTTT.